The 8 T cell receptor beta chains below were found in one sample sequenced in a study of blood T cell repertoires in COVID-19. Clones were sequenced by immunoSEQ multiplex PCR, and TCRdb holds only the in-frame ones, with some missing. Among roughly 280,000 clones listed, about 88% were seen once. Sequenced material: peripheral blood. The source is a man between 18 and 29 years old with active or convalescent COVID-19.

The chain employs TRBV19 and TRBJ2-7, with a weak D call TRBD1 (6 bases). V shed 1 base and J shed 2 bases, with 9 bases lying between them. Per the germline V gene, CDR1 is LNHDA and CDR2 is SQIVND (reference sequence). This CDR3 region has 14 residues. CDR3: CASSIAGDTYEQYF. The CDR3 DNA reads as TGTGCCAGTAGTATAGCCGGGGACACCTACGAGCAGTACTTC.

This rearrangement joins TRBV7-9 to TRBJ1-1; D remains unclear. Germline V CDR1 and CDR2: SEHNR, FQNEAQ (reference sequence). There are 13 residues in the CDR3. V was cut by 6 bases and J by 8 bases, with 16 bases left in between. CDR3: CASSYGNGGEAFF. The CDR3 DNA is TGTGCCAGCAGTTATGGCAACGGCGGGGAAGCTTTCTTT.

V and J are TRBV19 and TRBJ2-7; 9 nucleotides match TRBD1. The V gene end was trimmed by 5 bases and the J gene end by 3 bases; junction bases not matched to a gene: 11. CDR3 length: 16 residues. Germline-derived CDR1 and CDR2 are LNHDA and SQIVND (reference sequence). This CDR3 is CASSADTGTGHYEQYF. CDR3 bases: TGTGCCAGTAGTGCTGATACCGGGACAGGGCACTACGAGCAGTACTTC.

This chain connects TRBV2 to TRBJ1-4, with a tentative D call TRBD1 (6 bases). The CDR3 runs 14 residues. V was clipped by 8 bases and J by 7 bases, with 17 bases between them. The germline V gene has CDR1 SNHLY and CDR2 FYNNEI. CDR3 sequence reads: CASRRGQLSEKLFF. CDR3 nucleotides: TGTGCCAGCCGCAGGGGTCAACTATCTGAAAAACTGTTTTTT.

This sequence joins TRBV14 and TRBJ2-1; TRBD2 might be the D (5 bases). This CDR3 is built from 13 residues. The V gene lost 1 base and the J gene lost 9 bases, with 10 bases spanning the gap. Looked up from germline, CDR1 is SGHDN and CDR2 is FVKESK. The CDR3 region is CASSQVRAGEQFF. The CDR3 DNA sequence: TGTGCCAGCAGCCAAGTGAGGGCTGGTGAGCAGTTCTTC.

This rearrangement joins TRBV2 to TRBJ2-1; TRBD2 matches 7 bases. Germline CDR1 and CDR2: SNHLY and FYNNEI. The V gene end was trimmed by 10 bases and the J gene end by 0 bases; junction bases not matched to a gene: 15. The CDR3 runs to 17 residues. The CDR3 bases are TGTGCCATCGAACGCTTGCGGGGCGGGAGCTCCTACAATGAGCAGTTCTTC. Translation: CAIERLRGGSSYNEQFF. Complete variable domain (other parts from reference TRBV2 and TRBJ2-1): EPEVTQTPSHQVTQMGQEVILRCVPISNHLYFYWYRQILGQKVEFLVSFYNNEISEKSEIFDDQFSVERPDGSNFTLKIRSTKLEDSAMYFCAIERLRGGSSYNEQFFGPGTRLTVL.

This clone was seen just once. The CDR3 region has the DNA TGTGCCAGCAGCCGAAGCGGGGATTTCACGGATACGCAGTATTTT. This codes for CASSRSGDFTDTQYF. The chain employs TRBV14 and TRBJ2-3, with 7 nucleotides matching TRBD2. Germline-derived CDR1 and CDR2 are SGHDN and FVKESK. This CDR3 has 15 residues. Trimming at V came to 4 bases and at J to 6 bases, leaving 10 bases not matched to a gene.

The gene calls are TRBV7-3 and TRBJ1-1, with TRBD1 matching over 8 bases. J lost 0 bases, V lost 5 bases, and 8 bases had no gene match. Germline V CDR1 and CDR2: SGHTA, FQGTGA. CDR3 length: 16 residues. This CDR3 is CASSHRQGRVNTEAFF. In DNA form, the CDR3 reads TGTGCCAGCAGCCATCGACAGGGGAGAGTGAACACTGAAGCTTTCTTT.